This T cell receptor beta chain was documented in a study of tumor and adjacent non-tumor tissue in lung cancer. Study-level background: Patients comprised over 9 adenocarcinoma, 2 squamous cell carcinoma and 1 small cell lung cancer. Study-level results: Tumor tissue had significantly higher TCR diversity than normal lung. Higher tumor TCR diversity was associated with shorter survival. Tumor repertoires had a smaller top 100 clone share than normal lung.

This clonotype was counted at least ten times. Its antigen remains unidentified. The template was RNA from unsorted bulk tissue. More than 3 cm separated this lung sample from the edge of the tumor. Three rounds of nested PCR, following a modified ARM-PCR protocol, produced the TCRbeta library. Each CDR3 protein gets one entry after TCRdb re-called the multiplex PCR reads with MiXCR. Of 60,000 to 85,000 distinct CDR3 sequences in the sample, more than 65% were seen once. Specimen: distant non-tumor lung tissue. This clonotype was obtained from a man in his 60s with non-small cell lung cancer.

CDR3 in amino acids: CASSQGNQPQHF. The CDR3 coding sequence is TGTGCCAGCAGCCAAGGCAATCAGCCCCAGCATTTT. The chain uses TRBV4-2 and TRBJ1-5; D not certain. Between the trimmed V and J ends, which lost 1 base and 2 bases, there was a span of 0 bases. The CDR3 contains 12 residues. Germline CDR1 reads LGHNA; CDR2 reads YNFKEQ.